This T cell receptor beta chain was sequenced in a study of T cell responses to AZD1222 COVID-19 vaccine. About the research overall: Pooling covered second doses at about 4 or about 12 weeks.

The data were produced by immunoSEQ multiplex PCR, yet TCRdb's version contains in-frame clones alone and is incomplete. Counted here are around 100,000 clones, approximately 92% occurring once; the ten biggest clones make up approximately 1.3%. V dropped 5 bases and J dropped 8; count of bases not matched to a gene: 8. Germline CDR1 is MNHEY and CDR2 is SMNVEV (reference sequence). The CDR3 has 16 residues. This receptor was taken from an adult in good health. Here the sequenced sample was peripheral blood, taken on day 0 of AZD1222 vaccination. J is TRBJ2-1 and V is TRBV27; 14 nucleotides match TRBD2. CDR3 nucleotide sequence: TGTGCCAGCAGTCCCCCGGGACTAGCGGGAGTACATGAGCAGTTCTTC. Translated: CASSPPGLAGVHEQFF.